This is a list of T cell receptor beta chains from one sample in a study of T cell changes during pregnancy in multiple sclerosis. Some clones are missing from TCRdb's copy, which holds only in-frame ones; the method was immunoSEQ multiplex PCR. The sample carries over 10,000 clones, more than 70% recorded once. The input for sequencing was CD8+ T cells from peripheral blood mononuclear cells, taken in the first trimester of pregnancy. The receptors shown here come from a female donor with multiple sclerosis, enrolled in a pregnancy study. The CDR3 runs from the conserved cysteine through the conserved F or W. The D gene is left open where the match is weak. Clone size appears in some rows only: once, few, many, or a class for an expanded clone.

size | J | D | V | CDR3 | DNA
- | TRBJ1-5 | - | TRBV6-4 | CASSEGESQPQHF | TGTGCCAGCAGTGAAGGAGAGAGTCAGCCCCAGCATTTT
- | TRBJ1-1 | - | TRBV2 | CASSEAFTYTEAFF | TGTGCCAGCAGTGAAGCGTTCACTTACACTGAAGCTTTCTTT
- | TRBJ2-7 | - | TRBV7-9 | CASSTEQGAEQYF | TGTGCCAGCAGCACAGAACAGGGTGCCGAGCAGTACTTC
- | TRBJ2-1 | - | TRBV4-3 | CASSQDGAEPYNEQFF | TGCGCCAGCAGCCAAGATGGGGCAGAGCCCTACAATGAGCAGTTCTTC
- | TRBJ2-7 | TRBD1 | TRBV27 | CASSPRGTGHEQYF | TGTGCCAGCAGCCCCAGGGGGACAGGGCACGAGCAGTACTTC
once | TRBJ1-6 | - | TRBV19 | CASSPTGLRSPLHF | TGTGCCAGTAGCCCAACAGGGTTGCGATCACCCCTCCACTTT
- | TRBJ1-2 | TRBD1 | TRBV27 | CASSPGQGAPLLYGYTF | TGTGCCAGCAGTCCAGGACAGGGGGCTCCCCTTTTATATGGCTACACCTTC
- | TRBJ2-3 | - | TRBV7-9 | CASSWEDDRTDTQYF | TGTGCCAGCAGTTGGGAGGACGACCGCACAGATACGCAGTATTTT
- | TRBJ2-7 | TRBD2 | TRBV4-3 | CASSQDLAGGYEQYF | TGCGCCAGCAGCCAAGATCTAGCGGGGGGGTACGAGCAGTACTTC
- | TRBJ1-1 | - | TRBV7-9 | CASSLGAKGTEAFF | TGTGCCAGCAGCTTGGGGGCCAAGGGCACTGAAGCTTTCTTT
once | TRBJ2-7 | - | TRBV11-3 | CASSSLGTSEQYF | TGTGCCAGCAGCTCCCTCGGGACAAGCGAGCAGTACTTC
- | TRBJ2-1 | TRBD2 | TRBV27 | CASSVGGVHEQFF | TGTGCCAGCAGTGTGGGGGGGGTTCATGAGCAGTTCTTC
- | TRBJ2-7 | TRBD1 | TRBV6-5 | CASSYEGGDSYEQYF | TGTGCCAGCAGTTACGAAGGGGGCGACTCCTACGAGCAGTACTTC
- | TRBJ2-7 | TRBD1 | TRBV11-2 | CASSLVGTGSEQYF | TGTGCCAGCAGCTTAGTTGGGACAGGGTCCGAGCAGTACTTC
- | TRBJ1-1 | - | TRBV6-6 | CASSYSGGTTEAFF | TGTGCCAGCAGTTACTCCGGGGGGACCACTGAAGCTTTCTTT
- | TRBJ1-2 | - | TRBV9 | CASSVDDGDGALNYGYTF | TGTGCCAGCAGCGTAGATGACGGAGACGGAGCACTGAACTATGGCTACACCTTC
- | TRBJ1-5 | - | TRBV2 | CASRFVGEDQPQHF | TGTGCCAGCAGGTTTGTGGGGGAGGATCAGCCCCAGCATTTT
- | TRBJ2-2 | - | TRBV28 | CASSLFQETGELFF | TGTGCCAGCAGTTTATTCCAGGAAACCGGGGAGCTGTTTTTT
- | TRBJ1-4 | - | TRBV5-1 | CASSLGHRRGEKLFF | TGCGCCAGCAGCTTGGGCCACAGACGGGGTGAAAAACTGTTTTTT
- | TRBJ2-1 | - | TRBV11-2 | CASSLNFASYNEQFF | TGTGCCAGCAGCCTCAACTTCGCTTCCTACAATGAGCAGTTCTTC
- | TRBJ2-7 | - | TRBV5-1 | CASSLGGFAYEQYF | TGCGCCAGCAGCTTGGGAGGGTTTGCCTACGAGCAGTACTTC
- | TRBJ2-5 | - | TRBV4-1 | CASSSRRGGTETQYF | TGCGCCAGCAGCTCCCGACGGGGCGGGACGGAGACCCAGTACTTC
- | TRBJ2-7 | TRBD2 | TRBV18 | CASSPSAGGPYEQYF | TGTGCCAGCTCACCTTCTGCGGGGGGGCCTTACGAGCAGTACTTC
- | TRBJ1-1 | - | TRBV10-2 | CASSAPGGVGTEAFF | TGCGCCAGCAGTGCCCCTGGGGGGGTGGGTACTGAAGCTTTCTTT
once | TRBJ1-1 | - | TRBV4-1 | CASSRGGFEAFF | TGCGCCAGCAGCCGCGGGGGATTTGAAGCTTTCTTT
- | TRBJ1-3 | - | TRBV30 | CAWGIDTIYF | TGTGCCTGGGGTATAGACACCATATATTTT
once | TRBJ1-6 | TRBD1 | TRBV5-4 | CASSFRGVYNSPLHF | TGTGCCAGCAGCTTCAGGGGGGTCTATAATTCACCCCTCCACTTT
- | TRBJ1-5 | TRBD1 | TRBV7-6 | CASSLKGAWILNQPQHF | TGTGCCAGCAGCTTAAAGGGGGCCTGGATCCTAAATCAGCCCCAGCATTTT
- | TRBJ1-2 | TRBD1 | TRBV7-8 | CASTQGVGLGYGYTF | TGTGCCAGCACCCAGGGGGTTGGCTTGGGCTATGGCTACACCTTC
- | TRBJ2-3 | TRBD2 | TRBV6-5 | CASSRLAGEPDTQYF | TGTGCCAGCAGCCGACTAGCGGGGGAGCCAGATACGCAGTATTTT
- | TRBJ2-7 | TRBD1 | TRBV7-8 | CASSGRDRGGSEQYF | TGTGCCAGCAGCGGCCGGGACAGGGGTGGAAGCGAGCAGTACTTC
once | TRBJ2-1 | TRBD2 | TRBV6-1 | CASSGLIAGSAYNEQFF | TGTGCCAGCAGTGGACTCATAGCGGGCTCTGCCTACAATGAGCAGTTCTTC
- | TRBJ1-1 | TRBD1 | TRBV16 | CASSQSNRGAEAFF | TGTGCCAGCAGCCAATCAAACAGGGGCGCTGAAGCTTTCTTT
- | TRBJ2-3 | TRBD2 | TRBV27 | CASASGGLASHTDTQYF | TGTGCCAGTGCTAGCGGGGGGTTGGCCTCCCACACAGATACGCAGTATTTT
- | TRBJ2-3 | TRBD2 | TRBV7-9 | CATQAGGNTDTQYF | TGTGCGACACAAGCGGGGGGTAACACAGATACGCAGTATTTT
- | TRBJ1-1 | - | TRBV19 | CASSLTAGRKGMNTEAFF | TGTGCCAGTAGTCTAACAGCCGGGAGGAAAGGGATGAACACTGAAGCTTTCTTT
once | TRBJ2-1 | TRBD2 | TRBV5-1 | CASSPRVGGTFARNEQFF | TGCGCCAGCAGCCCGCGGGTCGGGGGGACCTTCGCCCGCAATGAGCAGTTCTTC
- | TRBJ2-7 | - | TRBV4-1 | CASSQQGKGVGYEQYF | TGCGCCAGCAGCCAACAGGGGAAAGGGGTTGGATACGAGCAGTACTTC
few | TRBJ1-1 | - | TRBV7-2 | CASSLGRGAGAFF | TGTGCCAGCAGCTTAGGTCGGGGGGCGGGAGCTTTCTTT
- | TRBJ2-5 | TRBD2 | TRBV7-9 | CASSLGRGEKETQYF | TGTGCCAGCAGCCTAGGGAGGGGTGAGAAAGAGACCCAGTACTTC
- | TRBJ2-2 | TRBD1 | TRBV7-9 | CASSLRDRANTGELFF | TGTGCCAGCAGCTTAAGGGACAGGGCGAACACCGGGGAGCTGTTTTTT
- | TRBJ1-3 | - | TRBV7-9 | CASSFGYSSGNTIYF | TGTGCCAGCAGCTTTGGGTACAGCTCTGGAAACACCATATATTTT
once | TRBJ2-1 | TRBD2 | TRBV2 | CASREGRGGHEQFF | TGTGCCAGCCGAGAGGGGCGGGGGGGCCATGAGCAGTTCTTC
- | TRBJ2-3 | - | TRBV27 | CASSLSSYTDTQYF | TGTGCCAGCAGTTTATCATCCTACACAGATACGCAGTATTTT
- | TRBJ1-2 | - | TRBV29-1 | CSVEDFGYYGYTF | TGCAGCGTTGAAGACTTCGGGTACTATGGCTACACCTTC
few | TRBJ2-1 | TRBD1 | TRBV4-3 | CASSETLTGGNEQFF | TGCGCCAGCAGCGAAACATTGACAGGGGGAAATGAGCAGTTCTTC
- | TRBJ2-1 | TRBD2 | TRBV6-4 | CASSELAGGPNEQFF | TGTGCCAGCAGTGAACTAGCGGGGGGGCCCAATGAGCAGTTCTTC
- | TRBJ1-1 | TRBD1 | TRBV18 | CASSPGTGNTEAFF | TGTGCCAGCTCACCAGGGACAGGGAACACTGAAGCTTTCTTT
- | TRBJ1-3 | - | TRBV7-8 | CASSFGTGSAGNTIYF | TGTGCCAGCAGCTTCGGTACAGGGTCGGCTGGAAACACCATATATTTT
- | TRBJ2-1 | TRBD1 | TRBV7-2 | CASSVAWIGGPFYNEQFF | TGTGCCAGCAGCGTTGCCTGGATAGGGGGCCCATTTTACAATGAGCAGTTCTTC
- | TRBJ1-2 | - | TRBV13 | CASSLASRGRYGYTF | TGTGCCAGCAGCTTAGCCTCCAGGGGACGCTATGGCTACACCTTC
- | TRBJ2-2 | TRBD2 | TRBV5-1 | CASSSTGTSGGRAGELFF | TGCGCCAGCAGTTCTACCGGGACTAGCGGGGGAAGAGCCGGGGAGCTGTTTTTT
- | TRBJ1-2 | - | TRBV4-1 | CASSQRDSFFYGYTF | TGCGCCAGCAGCCAAAGGGACTCCTTTTTCTATGGCTACACCTTC
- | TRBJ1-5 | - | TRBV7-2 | CASSFSYQPQHF | TGTGCCAGCAGCTTTTCCTATCAGCCCCAGCATTTT
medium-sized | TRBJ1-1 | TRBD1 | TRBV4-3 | CASSQYRGRNTEAFF | TGCGCCAGCAGCCAGTACAGGGGGAGGAACACTGAAGCTTTCTTT